This TCR beta chain was recovered during a study of cytomegalovirus exposure and HLA in healthy donors. Study-wide context: Of all 360 or so donors who were genotyped, roughly 83% belonged to the Caucasian-associated ancestry cluster. General study points: One variant, a missense change in DCLRE1C, was linked in a later analysis to TCR beta V- and J-gene trimming. TCR beta V segments were, for the most part, productive about 87% or about 30% of the time in an earlier analysis.

PCR employed 60 Vbeta and 13 Jbeta primers. Method: immunoSEQ multiplex PCR; TCRdb's copy keeps in-frame clones and lacks some. Altogether fewer than 250,000 clones are present, over 70% being singletons, with the ten largest covering less than 4%. Germline V lookup: CDR1 SGHAT, CDR2 FQDESV (reference sequence). V was pared by 3 bases and J by 4 bases, with 15 bases between. The CDR3 contains 15 residues. Worth noting for this clone: Its antigen remains unknown.

The source is a woman aged 25 to 39 in good health and CMV-seropositive. The source material was PBMCs. This chain connects TRBV11-1 to TRBJ2-5; no firm D call. The DNA for the CDR3 is TGTGCCAGCAGCTTTGTAACGACAACCCGAGAGACCCAGTACTTC. It codes for CASSFVTTTRETQYF.